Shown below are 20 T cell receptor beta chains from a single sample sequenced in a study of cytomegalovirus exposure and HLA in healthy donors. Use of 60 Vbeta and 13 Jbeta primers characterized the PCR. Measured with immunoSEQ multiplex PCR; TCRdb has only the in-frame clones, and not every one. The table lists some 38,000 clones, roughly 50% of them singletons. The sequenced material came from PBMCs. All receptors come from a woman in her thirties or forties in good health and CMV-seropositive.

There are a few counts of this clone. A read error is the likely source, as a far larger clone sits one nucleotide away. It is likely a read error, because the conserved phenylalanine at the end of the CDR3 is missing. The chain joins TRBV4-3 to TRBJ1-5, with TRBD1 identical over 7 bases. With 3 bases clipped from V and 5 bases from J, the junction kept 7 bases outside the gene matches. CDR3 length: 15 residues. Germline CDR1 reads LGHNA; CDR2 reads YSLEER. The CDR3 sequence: CASSQDADRHQPQHV. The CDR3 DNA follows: TGCGCCAGCAGCCAGGATGCGGACAGGCATCAGCCCCAGCATGTT.

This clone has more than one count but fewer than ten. DNA for the CDR3: TGTGCCTGTAGGGGGCAACTGGGGTCACCCCTCCACTTT. This gives the protein CACRGQLGSPLHF. The J gene is TRBJ1-6, the V gene TRBV30; TRBD1 matches 7 bases. Per the germline V gene, CDR1 is GTSNPN and CDR2 is SVGIG (reference sequence). V lost 6 bases to trimming and J lost 10 bases; unmatched junction nucleotides: 9. There are 13 residues in the CDR3.

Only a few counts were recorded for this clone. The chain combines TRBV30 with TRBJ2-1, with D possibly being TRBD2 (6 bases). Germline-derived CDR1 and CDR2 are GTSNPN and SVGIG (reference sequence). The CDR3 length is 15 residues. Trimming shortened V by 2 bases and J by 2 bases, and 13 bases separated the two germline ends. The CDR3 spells CAWSKGLAPYNEQFF. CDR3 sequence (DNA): TGTGCCTGGAGTAAGGGGCTAGCGCCCTACAATGAGCAGTTCTTC.

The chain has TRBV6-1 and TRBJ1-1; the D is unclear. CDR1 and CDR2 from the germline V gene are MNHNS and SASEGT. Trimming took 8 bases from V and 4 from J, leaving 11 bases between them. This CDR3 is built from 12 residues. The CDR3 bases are TGTGCCAGCGGAGGGTACGGCACTGAAGCTTTCTTT. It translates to CASGGYGTEAFF.

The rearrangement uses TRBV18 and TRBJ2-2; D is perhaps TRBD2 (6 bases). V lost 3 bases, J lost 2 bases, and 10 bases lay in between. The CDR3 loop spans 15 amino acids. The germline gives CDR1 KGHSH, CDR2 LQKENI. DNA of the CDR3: TGTGCCAGCTCACCGCTGCGGGGTAACACCGGGGAGCTGTTTTTT. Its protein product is CASSPLRGNTGELFF.

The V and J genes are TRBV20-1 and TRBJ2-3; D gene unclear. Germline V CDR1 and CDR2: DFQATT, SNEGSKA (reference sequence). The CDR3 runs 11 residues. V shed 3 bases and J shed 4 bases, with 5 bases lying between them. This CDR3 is CSASIADTQYF. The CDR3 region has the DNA TGCAGTGCTAGTATCGCAGATACGCAGTATTTT.

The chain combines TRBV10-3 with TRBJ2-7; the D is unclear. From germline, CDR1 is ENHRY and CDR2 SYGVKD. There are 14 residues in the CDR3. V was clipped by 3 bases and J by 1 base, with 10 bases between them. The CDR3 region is CAISDPPGSYEQYF. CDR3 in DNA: TGTGCCATCAGTGACCCGCCAGGATCCTACGAGCAGTACTTC.

The CDR3 region has the DNA TGTGCCAGCAGTTCGGCGGGGGGCTCCTACAATGAGCAGTTCTTC. Translated: CASSSAGGSYNEQFF. This sequence joins TRBV6-4 and TRBJ2-1; 8 bases align to TRBD2. Trimming at V came to 5 bases and at J to 0 bases, leaving 3 bases not matched to a gene. Germline loops: CDR1 MRHNA, CDR2 SNTAGT. The CDR3 extends over 15 amino acids.

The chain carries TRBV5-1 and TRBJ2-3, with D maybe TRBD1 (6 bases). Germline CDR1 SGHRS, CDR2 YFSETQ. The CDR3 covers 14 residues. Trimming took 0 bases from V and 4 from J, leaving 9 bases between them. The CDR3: CASSLEPGADTQYF. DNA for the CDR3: TGCGCCAGCAGCTTGGAACCAGGGGCAGATACGCAGTATTTT.

In DNA form, the CDR3 reads TGTGCCAGCAGCTTAAGGCTAGCGGGGGGGCCCGGGGAGACCCAGTACTTC. It encodes CASSLRLAGGPGETQYF. The gene calls are TRBV11-1 and TRBJ2-5; TRBD2 matches 12 bases. V shed 2 bases, J shed 5 bases, and the junction held 9 bases outside the gene matches. Germline V gene data show CDR1 as SGHAT and CDR2 as FQDESV (reference sequence). This CDR3 has 17 amino acids.

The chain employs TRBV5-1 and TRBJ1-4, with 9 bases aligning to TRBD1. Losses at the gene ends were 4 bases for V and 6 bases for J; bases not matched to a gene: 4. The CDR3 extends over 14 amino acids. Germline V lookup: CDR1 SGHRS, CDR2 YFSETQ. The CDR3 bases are TGCGCCAGCAGCGACGACAGGGGGGATGAAAAACTGTTTTTT. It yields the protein CASSDDRGDEKLFF.

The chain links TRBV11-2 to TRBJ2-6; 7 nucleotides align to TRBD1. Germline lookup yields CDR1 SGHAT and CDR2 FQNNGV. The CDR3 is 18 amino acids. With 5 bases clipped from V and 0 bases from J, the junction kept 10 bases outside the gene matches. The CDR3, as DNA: TGTGCCAGCAGCACGCCGACAGGGTCAATCTCTGGGGCCAACGTCCTGACTTTC. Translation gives CASSTPTGSISGANVLTF.

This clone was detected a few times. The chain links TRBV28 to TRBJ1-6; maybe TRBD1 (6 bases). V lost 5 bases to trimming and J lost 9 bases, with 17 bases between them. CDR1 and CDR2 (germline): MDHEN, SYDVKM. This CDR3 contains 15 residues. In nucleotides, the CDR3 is TGTGCCAGCAGTCCGCCTACAGGGTTGAGTTCACCCCTCCACTTT. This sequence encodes CASSPPTGLSSPLHF.

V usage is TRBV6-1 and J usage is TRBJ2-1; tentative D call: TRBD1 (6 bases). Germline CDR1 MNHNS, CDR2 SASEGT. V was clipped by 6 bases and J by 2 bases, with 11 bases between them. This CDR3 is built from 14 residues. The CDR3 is CASRAPGAYNEQFF. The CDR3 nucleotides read TGTGCCAGCAGGGCCCCAGGGGCCTACAATGAGCAGTTCTTC.

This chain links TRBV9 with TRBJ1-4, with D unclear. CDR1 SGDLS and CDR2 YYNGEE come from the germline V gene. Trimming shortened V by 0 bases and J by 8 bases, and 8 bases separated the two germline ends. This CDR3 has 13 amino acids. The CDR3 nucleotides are TGTGCCAGCAGCGTAGTAGGAGGAGAAAAACTGTTTTTT. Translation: CASSVVGGEKLFF.

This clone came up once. Here the CDR3 reads CASSPGTGNTEAFF. CDR3 nucleotide sequence: TGTGCCAGCTCACCCGGGACAGGGAACACTGAAGCTTTCTTT. This chain connects TRBV18 to TRBJ1-1, with 8 bases aligning to TRBD1. Germline-derived CDR1 and CDR2 are KGHSH and LQKENI. The junction had 1 base not matched to a gene; V was cut back by 3 bases and J by 1 base. This CDR3 is built from 14 residues.

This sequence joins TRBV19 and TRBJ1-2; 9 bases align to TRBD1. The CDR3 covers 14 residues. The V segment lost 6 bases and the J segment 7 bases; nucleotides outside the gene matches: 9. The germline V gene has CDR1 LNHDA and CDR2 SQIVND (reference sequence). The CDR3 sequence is CASRMGQGISGYTF. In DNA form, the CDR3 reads TGTGCCAGTAGGATGGGACAGGGTATCAGTGGCTACACCTTC.

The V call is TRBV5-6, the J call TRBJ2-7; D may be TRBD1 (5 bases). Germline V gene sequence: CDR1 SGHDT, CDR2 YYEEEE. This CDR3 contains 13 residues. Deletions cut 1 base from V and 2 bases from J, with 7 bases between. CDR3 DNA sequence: TGTGCCAGCAGCTTGTTGGGGCCCTACGAGCAGTACTTC. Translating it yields CASSLLGPYEQYF.

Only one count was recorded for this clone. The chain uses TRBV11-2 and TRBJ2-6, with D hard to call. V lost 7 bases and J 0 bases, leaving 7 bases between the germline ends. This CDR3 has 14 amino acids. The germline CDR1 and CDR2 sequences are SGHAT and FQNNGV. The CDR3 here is CASTQRSGANVLTF. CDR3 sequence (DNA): TGTGCCAGCACACAACGCTCTGGGGCCAACGTCCTGACTTTC.

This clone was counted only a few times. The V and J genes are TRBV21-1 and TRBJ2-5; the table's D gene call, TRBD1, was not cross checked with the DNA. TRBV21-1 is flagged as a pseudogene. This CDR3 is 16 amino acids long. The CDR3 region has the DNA TGTGCCAGCAGCATACTTCGGGACAGGTTCCAAGAGACCCAGTACTTC. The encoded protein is CASSILRDRFQETQYF.